These 3 T cell receptor beta chains came from one sample sequenced in a study of cytomegalovirus exposure and HLA in healthy donors. The protocol was immunoSEQ multiplex PCR, while the TCRdb copy is restricted to in-frame clones and leaves out a portion. The data contain around 98,000 clones, about 90% of them singletons. Material: PBMCs. These receptors all stem from a man aged 18 to 29 in good health and CMV-seropositive.

The chain joins TRBV5-1 to TRBJ1-5; TRBD1 matches 11 bases. Germline CDR1 is SGHRS and CDR2 is YFSETQ. Germline trimming cut 4 bases from V and 1 base from J; bases unmatched to any gene: 4. This CDR3 region has 16 residues. CDR3 DNA sequence: TGCGCCAGCAGCCTAGGGACAGGGGGAAGCAATCAGCCCCAGCATTTT. It encodes CASSLGTGGSNQPQHF.

The chain uses TRBV6-1 and TRBJ2-7; D call uncertain. Between the trimmed V and J ends, which lost 4 bases and 3 bases, there was a span of 13 bases. This CDR3 is 14 amino acids long. The germline V gene encodes CDR1 MNHNS and CDR2 SASEGT. Written as DNA, the CDR3 is TGTGCCAGCAGTGGGCGTTTATCGGGCTACGAGCAGTACTTC. Amino acid sequence: CASSGRLSGYEQYF.

This chain joins TRBV27 and TRBJ2-7, with TRBD2 matching 10 bases. This CDR3 has 14 amino acids. In germline, CDR1 is MNHEY, CDR2 SMNVEV (reference sequence). The V and J ends lost 5 bases and 3 bases, in that order; junction bases with no gene match: 4. Here the CDR3 DNA reads TGTGCCAGCAGTACCATAGCGGGAGGCTACGAGCAGTACTTC. Translated: CASSTIAGGYEQYF.